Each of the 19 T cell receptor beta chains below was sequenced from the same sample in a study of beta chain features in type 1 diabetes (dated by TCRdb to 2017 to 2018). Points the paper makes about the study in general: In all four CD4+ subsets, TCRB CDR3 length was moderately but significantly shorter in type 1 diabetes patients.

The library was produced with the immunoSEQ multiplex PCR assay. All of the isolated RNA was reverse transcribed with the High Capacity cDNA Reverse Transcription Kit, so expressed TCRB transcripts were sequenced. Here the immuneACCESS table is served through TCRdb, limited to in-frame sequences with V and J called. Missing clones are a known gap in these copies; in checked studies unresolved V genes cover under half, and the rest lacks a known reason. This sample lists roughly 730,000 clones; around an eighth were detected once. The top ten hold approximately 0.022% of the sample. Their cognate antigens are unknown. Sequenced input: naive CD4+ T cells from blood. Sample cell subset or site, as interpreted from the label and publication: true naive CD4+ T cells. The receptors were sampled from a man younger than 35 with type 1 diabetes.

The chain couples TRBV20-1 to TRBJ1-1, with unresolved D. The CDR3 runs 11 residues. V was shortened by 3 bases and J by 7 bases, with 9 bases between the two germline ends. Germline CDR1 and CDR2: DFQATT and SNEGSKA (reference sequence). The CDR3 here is CSASVAVEAFF. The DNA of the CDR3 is TGCAGTGCTAGTGTGGCAGTTGAAGCTTTCTTT.

In DNA form, the CDR3 reads TGTGCCTGGAGTGTCCAGGGATGGGGGAATGAAAAACTGTTTTTT. Amino acid sequence: CAWSVQGWGNEKLFF. The chain employs TRBV30 and TRBJ1-4; TRBD1 is a possible D gene (5 bases). The germline V gene encodes CDR1 GTSNPN and CDR2 SVGIG (reference sequence). Between the trimmed V and J ends, which lost 0 bases and 5 bases, there was a span of 13 bases. The CDR3 contains 15 residues.

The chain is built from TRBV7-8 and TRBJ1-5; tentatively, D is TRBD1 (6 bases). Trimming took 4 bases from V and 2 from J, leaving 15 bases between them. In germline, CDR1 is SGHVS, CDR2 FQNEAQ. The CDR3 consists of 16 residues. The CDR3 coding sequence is TGTGCCAGCAGCTCCTACAGGGAAAAGGGCAATCAGCCCCAGCATTTT. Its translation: CASSSYREKGNQPQHF.

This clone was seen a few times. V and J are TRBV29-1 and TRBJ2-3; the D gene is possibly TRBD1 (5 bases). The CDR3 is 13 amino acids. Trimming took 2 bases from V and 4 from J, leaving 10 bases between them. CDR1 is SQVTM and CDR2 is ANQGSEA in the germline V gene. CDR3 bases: TGCAGCGTTGAAAGGGGCAGGGCAGATACGCAGTATTTT. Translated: CSVERGRADTQYF.

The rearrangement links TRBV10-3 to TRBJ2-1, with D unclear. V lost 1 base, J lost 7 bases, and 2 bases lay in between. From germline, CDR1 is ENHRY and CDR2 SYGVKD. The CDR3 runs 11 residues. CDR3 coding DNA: TGTGCCATCAGTGAGTTTAATGAGCAGTTCTTC. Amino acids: CAISEFNEQFF.

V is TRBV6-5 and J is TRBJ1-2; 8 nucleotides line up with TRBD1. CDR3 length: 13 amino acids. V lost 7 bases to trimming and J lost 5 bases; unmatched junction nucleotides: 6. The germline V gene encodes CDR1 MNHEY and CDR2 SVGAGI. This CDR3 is CASKRTGKYGYTF. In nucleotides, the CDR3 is TGTGCCAGCAAAAGGACAGGGAAGTATGGCTACACCTTC.

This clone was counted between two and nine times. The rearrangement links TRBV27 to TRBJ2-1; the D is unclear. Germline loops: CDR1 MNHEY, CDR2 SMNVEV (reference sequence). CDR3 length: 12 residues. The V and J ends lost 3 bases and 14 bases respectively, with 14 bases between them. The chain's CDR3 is CASSFMRSREFF. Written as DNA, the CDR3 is TGTGCCAGCAGTTTCATGCGGAGCCGAGAGTTCTTC.

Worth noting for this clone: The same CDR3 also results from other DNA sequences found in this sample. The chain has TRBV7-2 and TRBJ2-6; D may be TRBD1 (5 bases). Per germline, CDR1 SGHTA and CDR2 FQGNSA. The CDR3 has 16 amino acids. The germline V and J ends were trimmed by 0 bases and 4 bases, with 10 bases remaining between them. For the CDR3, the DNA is TGTGCCAGCAGCTTAGCTAGGGGTTCCGGGGCCAACGTCCTGACTTTC. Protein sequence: CASSLARGSGANVLTF. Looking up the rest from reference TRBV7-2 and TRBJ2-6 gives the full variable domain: GAGVSQSPSNKVTEKGKDVELRCDPISGHTALYWYRQSLGQGLEFLIYFQGNSAPDKSGLPSDRFSAERTGGSVSTLTIQRTQQEDSAVYLCASSLARGSGANVLTFGAGSRLTVL.

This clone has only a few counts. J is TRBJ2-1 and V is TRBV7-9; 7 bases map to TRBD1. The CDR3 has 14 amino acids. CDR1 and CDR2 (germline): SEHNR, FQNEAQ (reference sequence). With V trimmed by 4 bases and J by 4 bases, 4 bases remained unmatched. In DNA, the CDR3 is TGTGCCAGCAGCTCCCGGGACAGATACAATGAGCAGTTCTTC. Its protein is CASSSRDRYNEQFF.

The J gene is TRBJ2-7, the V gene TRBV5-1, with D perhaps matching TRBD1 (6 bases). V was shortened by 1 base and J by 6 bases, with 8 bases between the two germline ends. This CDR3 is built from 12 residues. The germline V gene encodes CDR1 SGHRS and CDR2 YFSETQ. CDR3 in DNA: TGCGCCAGCAGCTTGAGGGGGAGCGAGCAGTACTTC. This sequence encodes CASSLRGSEQYF.

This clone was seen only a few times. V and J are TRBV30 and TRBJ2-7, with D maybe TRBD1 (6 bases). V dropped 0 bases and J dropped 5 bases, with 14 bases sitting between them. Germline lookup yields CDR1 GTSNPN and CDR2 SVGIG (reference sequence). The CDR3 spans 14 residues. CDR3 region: CAWSVQGRGNEQYF. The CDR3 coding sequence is TGTGCCTGGAGTGTACAGGGCAGGGGTAACGAGCAGTACTTC.

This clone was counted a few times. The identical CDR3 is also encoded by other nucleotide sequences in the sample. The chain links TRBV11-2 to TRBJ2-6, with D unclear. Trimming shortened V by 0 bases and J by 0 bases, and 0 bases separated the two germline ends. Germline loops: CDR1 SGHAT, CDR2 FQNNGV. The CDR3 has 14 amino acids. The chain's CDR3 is CASSLDSGANVLTF. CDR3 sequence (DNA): TGTGCCAGCAGCTTAGACTCTGGGGCCAACGTCCTGACTTTC.

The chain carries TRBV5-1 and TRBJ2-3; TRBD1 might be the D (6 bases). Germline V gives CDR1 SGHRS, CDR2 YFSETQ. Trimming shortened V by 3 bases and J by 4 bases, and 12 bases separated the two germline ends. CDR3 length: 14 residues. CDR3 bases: TGCGCCAGCAGCTCTAGGACAGAATCAGATACGCAGTATTTT. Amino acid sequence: CASSSRTESDTQYF. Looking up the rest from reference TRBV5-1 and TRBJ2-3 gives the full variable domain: KAGVTQTPRYLIKTRGQQVTLSCSPISGHRSVSWYQQTPGQGLQFLFEYFSETQRNKGNFPGRFSGRQFSNSRSEMNVSTLELGDSALYLCASSSRTESDTQYFGPGTRLTVL.

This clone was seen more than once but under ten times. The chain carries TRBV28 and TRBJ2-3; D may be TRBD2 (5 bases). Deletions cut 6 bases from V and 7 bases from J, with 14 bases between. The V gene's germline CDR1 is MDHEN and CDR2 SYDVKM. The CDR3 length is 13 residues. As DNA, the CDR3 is TGTGCCAGCAGCCCCGGCGGGCCCCATACGCAGTATTTT. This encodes CASSPGGPHTQYF.

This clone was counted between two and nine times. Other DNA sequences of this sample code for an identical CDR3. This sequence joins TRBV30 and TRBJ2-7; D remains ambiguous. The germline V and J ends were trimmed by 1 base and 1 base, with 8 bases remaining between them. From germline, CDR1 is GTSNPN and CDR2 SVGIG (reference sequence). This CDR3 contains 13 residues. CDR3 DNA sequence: TGTGCCTGGAGTGGTCCCAATTCCTACGAGCAGTACTTC. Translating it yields CAWSGPNSYEQYF.

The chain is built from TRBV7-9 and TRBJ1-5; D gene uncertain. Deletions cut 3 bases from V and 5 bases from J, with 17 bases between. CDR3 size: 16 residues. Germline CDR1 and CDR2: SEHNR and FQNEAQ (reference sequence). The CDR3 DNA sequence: TGTGCCAGCAGCTTTTACCCTACCTCCCTTGATCAGCCCCAGCATTTT. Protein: CASSFYPTSLDQPQHF.

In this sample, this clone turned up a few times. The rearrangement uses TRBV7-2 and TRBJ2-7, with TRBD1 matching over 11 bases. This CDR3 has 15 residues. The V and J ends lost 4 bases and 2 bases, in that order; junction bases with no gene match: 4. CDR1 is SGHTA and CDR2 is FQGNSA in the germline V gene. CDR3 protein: CASSSRTGGTYEQYF. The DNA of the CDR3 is TGTGCCAGCAGCTCCCGGACAGGGGGCACCTACGAGCAGTACTTC. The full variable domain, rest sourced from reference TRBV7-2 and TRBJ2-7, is GAGVSQSPSNKVTEKGKDVELRCDPISGHTALYWYRQSLGQGLEFLIYFQGNSAPDKSGLPSDRFSAERTGGSVSTLTIQRTQQEDSAVYLCASSSRTGGTYEQYFGPGTRLTVT.

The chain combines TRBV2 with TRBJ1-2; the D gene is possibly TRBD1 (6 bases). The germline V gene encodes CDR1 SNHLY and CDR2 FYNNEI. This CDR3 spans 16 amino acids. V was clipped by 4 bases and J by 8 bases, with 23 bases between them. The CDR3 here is CASSVRQGSSPEGYTF. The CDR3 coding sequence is TGTGCCAGCAGTGTCCGCCAGGGGAGTAGTCCGGAAGGCTACACCTTC. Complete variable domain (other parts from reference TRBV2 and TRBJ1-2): EPEVTQTPSHQVTQMGQEVILRCVPISNHLYFYWYRQILGQKVEFLVSFYNNEISEKSEIFDDQFSVERPDGSNFTLKIRSTKLEDSAMYFCASSVRQGSSPEGYTFGSGTRLTVV.

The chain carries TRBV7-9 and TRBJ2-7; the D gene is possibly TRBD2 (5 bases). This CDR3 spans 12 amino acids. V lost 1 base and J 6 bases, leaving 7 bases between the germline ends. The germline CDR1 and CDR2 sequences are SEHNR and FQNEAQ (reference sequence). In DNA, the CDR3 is TGTGCCAGCAGCTTAGTACGGGGCGAGCAGTACTTC. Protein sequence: CASSLVRGEQYF.